The 30 T cell receptor beta chains reported below all come from one sample, sequenced in a study of blood T cell repertoires in COVID-19 (dated by TCRdb to the early 2020s). Receptor amplification or capture employed the immunoSEQ multiplex PCR assay. Drawn from immuneACCESS, this table holds only the in-frame rearrangements with V and J called that TCRdb kept. Clones are partly lost; checked studies trace under half to an unresolved V gene and leave the rest unexplained. Here the sample has 120,000 to 150,000 clones; roughly 87% occur a single time. The ten biggest clones cover under 4.5% of the sample. The sample consisted of PBMCs or T cells enriched from blood (not recorded which). The receptors were gathered from a middle-aged woman who had been exposed to COVID-19.

The chain carries TRBV9 and TRBJ1-1; 7 nucleotides line up with TRBD1. There are 14 residues in the CDR3. V was pared by 4 bases and J by 8 bases, with 11 bases of the junction left unmatched. Germline V gene sequence: CDR1 SGDLS, CDR2 YYNGEE. CDR3 nucleotide sequence: TGTGCCAGCAGCCCACAAAATCCGGGACAGGAAGCTTTCTTT. Translation gives CASSPQNPGQEAFF.

The rearrangement joins TRBV9 to TRBJ1-3; D remains unclear. Germline CDR1 SGDLS, CDR2 YYNGEE. The CDR3 loop spans 16 amino acids. V was trimmed by 4 bases and J by 0 bases, leaving 14 bases between them. CDR3 in DNA: TGTGCCAGCAGCACGTCGTCGGTACCCTCTGGAAACACCATATATTTT. It yields the protein CASSTSSVPSGNTIYF.

On this clone: The sample has other DNA sequences that encode this CDR3 too. The chain links TRBV7-2 to TRBJ1-5; possibly TRBD1 for D (6 bases). The CDR3 covers 14 residues. With 1 base removed from V and 2 bases from J, the gap between germline ends came to 6 bases. Per the germline V gene, CDR1 is SGHTA and CDR2 is FQGNSA. The CDR3 DNA sequence: TGTGCCAGCAGCTTAGGACAGGGCAATCAGCCCCAGCATTTT. Translation gives CASSLGQGNQPQHF. Looking up the rest from reference TRBV7-2 and TRBJ1-5 gives the full variable domain: GAGVSQSPSNKVTEKGKDVELRCDPISGHTALYWYRQSLGQGLEFLIYFQGNSAPDKSGLPSDRFSAERTGGSVSTLTIQRTQQEDSAVYLCASSLGQGNQPQHFGDGTRLSIL.

The rearrangement joins TRBV28 to TRBJ1-1; D uncertain. Looked up from germline, CDR1 is MDHEN and CDR2 is SYDVKM. The CDR3 contains 14 residues. Trimming stripped 5 bases from V and 0 bases from J, with 10 bases between. The chain's CDR3 is CASSLSGLNTEAFF. The CDR3 bases are TGTGCCAGCAGTCTCAGTGGTTTGAACACTGAAGCTTTCTTT.

J is TRBJ2-1 and V is TRBV7-9; 11 nucleotides match TRBD2. The CDR3 covers 15 residues. The germline V gene encodes CDR1 SEHNR and CDR2 FQNEAQ (reference sequence). Trimming took 5 bases from V and 3 from J; bases not matched to a gene: 3. This CDR3 is CASSNSGRGYNEQFF. Written as DNA, the CDR3 is TGTGCCAGCAGCAATAGCGGGAGGGGCTACAATGAGCAGTTCTTC.

This chain uses TRBV7-8 with TRBJ2-3; D remains unclear. Per the germline V gene, CDR1 is SGHVS and CDR2 is FQNEAQ. The germline V and J ends were trimmed by 1 base and 0 bases, with 17 bases remaining between them. The CDR3 covers 18 residues. The CDR3 is CASSLVFARMSSTDTQYF. CDR3 coding DNA: TGTGCCAGCAGCTTAGTTTTCGCGAGGATGTCTAGCACAGATACGCAGTATTTT. The variable domain in full, completed from reference TRBV7-8 and TRBJ2-3, reads GAGVSQSPRYKVAKRGQDVALRCDPISGHVSLFWYQQALGQGPEFLTYFQNEAQLDKSGLPSDRFFAERPEGSVSTLKIQRTQQEDSAVYLCASSLVFARMSSTDTQYFGPGTRLTVL.

The chain joins TRBV5-1 to TRBJ2-2, with TRBD1 matching over 8 bases. The CDR3 is made up of 15 amino acids. Germline V gives CDR1 SGHRS, CDR2 YFSETQ. Losses at the gene ends were 3 bases for V and 4 bases for J; bases not matched to a gene: 5. The CDR3 loop is CASSSSGQVTGELFF. The DNA of the CDR3 is TGCGCCAGCAGCTCGTCGGGACAGGTCACCGGGGAGCTGTTTTTT. Using reference TRBV5-1 and TRBJ2-2 for the parts outside the CDR3, the full variable domain is KAGVTQTPRYLIKTRGQQVTLSCSPISGHRSVSWYQQTPGQGLQFLFEYFSETQRNKGNFPGRFSGRQFSNSRSEMNVSTLELGDSALYLCASSSSGQVTGELFFGEGSRLTVL.

This clone was observed a handful of times. The rearrangement uses TRBV19 and TRBJ1-1; 9 nucleotides align to TRBD1. This CDR3 has 15 residues. Germline loops: CDR1 LNHDA, CDR2 SQIVND (reference sequence). With V trimmed by 1 base and J by 5 bases, 5 bases remained unmatched. In DNA form, the CDR3 reads TGTGCCAGTAGTATAGGGGGACAGGGAGGAACTGAAGCTTTCTTT. Protein product: CASSIGGQGGTEAFF.

This chain links TRBV4-1 with TRBJ1-4; maybe TRBD1 (5 bases). The CDR3 loop spans 14 amino acids. From germline, CDR1 is MGHRA and CDR2 YSYEKL. Trimming removed 3 bases from V and 5 bases from J, with 10 bases in between. The CDR3 is CASSHQGGNEKLFF. DNA for the CDR3: TGCGCCAGCAGCCACCAGGGAGGGAATGAAAAACTGTTTTTT.

The chain uses TRBV11-3 and TRBJ1-3, with unresolved D. Trimming removed 5 bases at V and 4 bases at J, with 9 bases between. The CDR3 extends over 13 amino acids. Germline values: CDR1 SGHNT, CDR2 YENEEA. The CDR3 here is CASSDNKGNTIYF. The CDR3 nucleotides are TGTGCCAGCAGCGACAATAAGGGAAACACCATATATTTT.

This chain joins TRBV27 and TRBJ1-3, with unresolved D. Germline V gives CDR1 MNHEY, CDR2 SMNVEV (reference sequence). This CDR3 has 10 residues. V dropped 7 bases and J dropped 7 bases, with 5 bases sitting between them. The CDR3 sequence is CASTENTIYF. For the CDR3, the DNA is TGTGCCAGCACCGAGAACACCATATATTTT.

The DNA for the CDR3 is TGTGCCAGTAGTATGGCTTGGGGGGACGAAAAACTGTTTTTT. Protein sequence: CASSMAWGDEKLFF. This chain uses TRBV19 with TRBJ1-4; perhaps TRBD1 as D (5 bases). This CDR3 region has 14 residues. Germline V gene data show CDR1 as LNHDA and CDR2 as SQIVND (reference sequence). V lost 3 bases, J lost 8 bases, and 13 bases lay in between.

This sequence joins TRBV6-5 and TRBJ1-1, with a tentative D call TRBD1 (6 bases). Trimming took off 7 bases at V and 4 bases at J, with 16 bases between the two ends. Germline V lookup: CDR1 MNHEY, CDR2 SVGAGI. This CDR3 spans 14 amino acids. CDR3 bases: TGTGCCAGCACCATCCAGGGGTCCAGCACTGAAGCTTTCTTT. This codes for CASTIQGSSTEAFF.

This chain connects TRBV7-9 to TRBJ1-2; 7 bases map to TRBD1. Germline CDR1 SEHNR, CDR2 FQNEAQ (reference sequence). The CDR3 spans 13 residues. The V gene end was trimmed by 5 bases and the J gene end by 7 bases; junction bases not matched to a gene: 7. CDR3 nucleotide sequence: TGTGCCAGCAGCCCTCGACAGGGTGGTGGCTACACCTTC. This gives the protein CASSPRQGGGYTF.

The rearrangement joins TRBV28 to TRBJ1-2; D might be TRBD1 (5 bases). V lost 4 bases, J lost 6 bases, and 12 bases lay in between. CDR1 and CDR2 from the germline V gene are MDHEN and SYDVKM. The CDR3 extends over 13 amino acids. The CDR3: CASSSGVPHGYTF. CDR3 coding DNA: TGTGCCAGCAGTTCGGGGGTTCCCCATGGCTACACCTTC.

The chain links TRBV2 to TRBJ1-6; D uncertain. Between the trimmed V and J ends, which lost 5 bases and 7 bases, there was a span of 15 bases. This CDR3 region has 15 residues. CDR1 SNHLY and CDR2 FYNNEI come from the germline V gene. In nucleotides, the CDR3 is TGTGCCAGCAGTTCCGGGTCAAGAAGAAATTCACCCCTCCACTTT. Protein sequence: CASSSGSRRNSPLHF.

The rearrangement joins TRBV7-9 to TRBJ1-4, with D possibly TRBD1 on 5 matching bases. Germline CDR1 reads SEHNR; CDR2 reads FQNEAQ (reference sequence). The CDR3 extends over 15 amino acids. With 1 base removed from V and 7 bases from J, the gap between germline ends came to 13 bases. The CDR3: CASSLVDGGTEKLFF. Here the CDR3 DNA reads TGTGCCAGCAGCTTAGTAGACGGGGGGACTGAAAAACTGTTTTTT.

The CDR3: CASSLDRVGEQYF. The CDR3 coding sequence is TGTGCCAGCAGCTTGGACAGGGTCGGCGAGCAGTACTTC. The V call is TRBV5-8, the J call TRBJ2-7; a weak D match, TRBD1 (6 bases). V was pared by 0 bases and J by 6 bases, with 10 bases between. Germline V gene sequence: CDR1 SGHTS, CDR2 YDEGEE. The CDR3 has 13 residues.

The chain is built from TRBV7-6 and TRBJ2-2; 7 bases line up with TRBD2. This CDR3 has 17 amino acids. V lost 4 bases to trimming and J lost 2 bases; unmatched junction nucleotides: 10. The germline V gene encodes CDR1 SGHVS and CDR2 FNYEAQ. The CDR3 DNA follows: TGTGCCAGCAGCTATGGGGGGGGACTTGATAACACCGGGGAGCTGTTTTTT. Translated, it gives CASSYGGGLDNTGELFF.

The gene calls are TRBV19 and TRBJ1-2; possible D gene TRBD1, 5 bases. CDR1 is LNHDA, CDR2 SQIVND, per germline (reference sequence). Trimming pared 7 bases from V and 0 bases from J, leaving 9 bases between. CDR3 size: 13 residues. CDR3 region: CASTTTANYGYTF. Written as DNA, the CDR3 is TGTGCCAGTACCACGACAGCTAACTATGGCTACACCTTC.

The rearrangement uses TRBV29-1 and TRBJ2-5, with a tentative D call TRBD2 (6 bases). This CDR3 has 13 amino acids. The V gene lost 3 bases and the J gene lost 2 bases, with 10 bases spanning the gap. Germline CDR1 is SQVTM and CDR2 is ANQGSEA. CDR3 region: CSVEGLLQETQYF. For the CDR3, the DNA is TGCAGCGTTGAGGGACTTCTACAAGAGACCCAGTACTTC.

The V and J genes are TRBV29-1 and TRBJ2-7; TRBD2 agrees at 10 bases. This CDR3 contains 17 residues. Germline CDR1 and CDR2: SQVTM and ANQGSEA. V shed 3 bases, J shed 2 bases, and the junction held 13 bases outside the gene matches. As DNA, the CDR3 is TGCAGCGTTGAGCTCAGTGATCTAGCGGGAGCCCCCTACGAGCAGTACTTC. Protein sequence: CSVELSDLAGAPYEQYF.

The J gene is TRBJ2-1, the V gene TRBV19; 8 nucleotides line up with TRBD2. The CDR3 sequence is 15 residues long. V shed 4 bases and J 3 bases; nucleotides not matched to a gene: 5. Germline lookup yields CDR1 LNHDA and CDR2 SQIVND (reference sequence). This CDR3 reads CASSTRAGVYNEQFF. In DNA, the CDR3 is TGTGCCAGTAGTACTCGAGCGGGAGTCTACAATGAGCAGTTCTTC.

The chain uses TRBV10-1 and TRBJ2-2, with 7 nucleotides matching TRBD1. The CDR3 has 15 amino acids. Germline CDR1 reads WNHNN; CDR2 reads SYGVQD (reference sequence). V gave up 4 bases and J gave up 4 bases; unmatched junction bases: 6. The CDR3 coding sequence is TGCGCCAGCAGTGTCGGGACAGATAGCACCGGGGAGCTGTTTTTT. It translates to CASSVGTDSTGELFF.

The CDR3 DNA follows: TGTGCCATCAGTGACTTCGCCGCTACCTACGAGCAGTACTTC. Translated: CAISDFAATYEQYF. The V gene is TRBV10-3, the J gene TRBJ2-7; D unresolved. The CDR3 has 14 amino acids. V dropped 3 bases and J dropped 2 bases, with 11 bases sitting between them. CDR1 and CDR2 from the germline V gene are ENHRY and SYGVKD.

The V call is TRBV9, the J call TRBJ2-2; 8 bases fit TRBD2. The CDR3 sequence is 15 residues long. The trim removed 0 bases at V and 6 bases at J, leaving 4 bases unmatched. Germline CDR1 and CDR2: SGDLS and YYNGEE. CDR3 protein: CASSVESGSAGELFF. The CDR3 DNA follows: TGTGCCAGCAGCGTAGAAAGCGGGAGTGCCGGGGAGCTGTTTTTT.

The genes are TRBV5-1 and TRBJ2-3; D possibly corresponds to TRBD1 (5 bases). Deletions cut 4 bases from V and 5 bases from J, with 8 bases between. The CDR3 loop spans 12 amino acids. Germline V gives CDR1 SGHRS, CDR2 YFSETQ. The CDR3 DNA follows: TGCGCCAGCAGCCTAAGGGGAGATACGCAGTATTTT. Encoded protein: CASSLRGDTQYF. Full variable domain (rest looked up from reference TRBV5-1 and TRBJ2-3): KAGVTQTPRYLIKTRGQQVTLSCSPISGHRSVSWYQQTPGQGLQFLFEYFSETQRNKGNFPGRFSGRQFSNSRSEMNVSTLELGDSALYLCASSLRGDTQYFGPGTRLTVL.

J is TRBJ2-6 and V is TRBV4-3, with D maybe TRBD1 (5 bases). Germline V gene data show CDR1 as LGHNA and CDR2 as YSLEER. The CDR3 is 18 amino acids. The V gene lost 1 base and the J gene lost 1 base, with 14 bases spanning the gap. CDR3 amino acids: CASSQVPGPRSGANVLTF. The DNA of the CDR3 is TGCGCCAGCAGCCAAGTGCCAGGGCCCAGATCTGGGGCCAACGTCCTGACTTTC.

This chain uses TRBV2 with TRBJ2-2; 15 bases fit TRBD2. Trimming removed 6 bases from V and 6 bases from J; junction bases left unmatched: 5. The CDR3 sequence is 16 residues long. Germline CDR1 is SNHLY and CDR2 is FYNNEI. The CDR3 DNA reads as TGTGCCAGCAGACCCGGGACTAGCGGGGGGCCCGGGGAGCTGTTTTTT. This encodes CASRPGTSGGPGELFF.

This chain links TRBV5-1 with TRBJ1-2; D unresolved. This CDR3 is 14 amino acids long. Germline lookup yields CDR1 SGHRS and CDR2 YFSETQ. V lost 0 bases to trimming and J lost 5 bases, with 11 bases between them. The CDR3 is CASSLATATYGYTF. In DNA form, the CDR3 reads TGCGCCAGCAGCTTGGCTACTGCGACTTATGGCTACACCTTC.